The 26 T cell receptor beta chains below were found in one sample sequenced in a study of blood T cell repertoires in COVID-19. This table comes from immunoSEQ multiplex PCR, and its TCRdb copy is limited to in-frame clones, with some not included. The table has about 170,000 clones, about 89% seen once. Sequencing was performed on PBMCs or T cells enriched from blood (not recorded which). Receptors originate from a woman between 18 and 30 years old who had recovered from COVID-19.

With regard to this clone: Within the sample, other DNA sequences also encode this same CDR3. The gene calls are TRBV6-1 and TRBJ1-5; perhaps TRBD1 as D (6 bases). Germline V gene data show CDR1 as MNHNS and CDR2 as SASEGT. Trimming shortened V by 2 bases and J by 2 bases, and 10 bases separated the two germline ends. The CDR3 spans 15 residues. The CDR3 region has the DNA TGTGCCAGCAGTGAAAGGGGGAGGGGCAATCAGCCCCAGCATTTT. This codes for CASSERGRGNQPQHF.

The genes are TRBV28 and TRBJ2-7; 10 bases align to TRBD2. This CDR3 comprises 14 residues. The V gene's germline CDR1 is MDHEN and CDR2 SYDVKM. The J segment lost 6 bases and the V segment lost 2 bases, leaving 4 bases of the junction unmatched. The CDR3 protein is CASSLPSGRGEQYF. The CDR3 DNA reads TGTGCCAGCAGTTTACCTAGCGGGAGAGGCGAGCAGTACTTC.

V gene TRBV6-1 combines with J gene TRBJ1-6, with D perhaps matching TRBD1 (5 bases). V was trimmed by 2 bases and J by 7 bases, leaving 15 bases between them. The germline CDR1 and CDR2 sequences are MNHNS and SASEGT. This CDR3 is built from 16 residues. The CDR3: CASSEPTTGDNSPLHF. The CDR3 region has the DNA TGTGCCAGCAGTGAACCCACCACAGGAGACAATTCACCCCTCCACTTT.

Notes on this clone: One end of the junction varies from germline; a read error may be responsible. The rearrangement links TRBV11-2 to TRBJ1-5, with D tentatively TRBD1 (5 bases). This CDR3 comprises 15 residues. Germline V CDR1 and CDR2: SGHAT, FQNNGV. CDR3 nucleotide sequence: TGTGCCAGCAGCCTAGACCCGGGGGAGAATCAGCCCCAGCATTTT. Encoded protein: CASSLDPGENQPQHF. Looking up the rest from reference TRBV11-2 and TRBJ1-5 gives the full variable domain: EAGVAQSPRYKIIEKRQSVAFWCNPISGHATLYWYQQILGQGPKLLIQFQNNGVVDDSQLPKDRFSAERLKGVDSTLKIQPAKLEDSAVYLCASSLDPGENQPQHFGDGTRLSIL.

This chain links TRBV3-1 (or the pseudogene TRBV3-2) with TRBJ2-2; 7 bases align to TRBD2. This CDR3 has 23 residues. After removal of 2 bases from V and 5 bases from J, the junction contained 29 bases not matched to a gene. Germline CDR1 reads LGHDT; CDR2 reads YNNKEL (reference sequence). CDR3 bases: TGTGCCAGCAGCCAATTCCGCCTTTCGGCGGGAGTGGGGCCGAGGGCAAAGACCGGGGAGCTGTTTTTT. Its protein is CASSQFRLSAGVGPRAKTGELFF.

The DNA for the CDR3 is TGTGCCAGCAGCTTAGTAGCGGGAGGGTTTAATGAGCAGTTCTTC. It encodes CASSLVAGGFNEQFF. The rearrangement joins TRBV7-9 to TRBJ2-1, with 11 bases matching TRBD2. V shed 1 base and J 7 bases; nucleotides not matched to a gene: 3. Germline-derived CDR1 and CDR2 are SEHNR and FQNEAQ (reference sequence). The length of the CDR3 is 15 residues. Variable domain in full (rest from reference TRBV7-9 and TRBJ2-1): DTGVSQNPRHKITKRGQNVTFRCDPISEHNRLYWYRQTLGQGPEFLTYFQNEAQLEKSRLLSDRFSAERPKGSFSTLEIQRTEQGDSAMYLCASSLVAGGFNEQFFGPGTRLTVL.

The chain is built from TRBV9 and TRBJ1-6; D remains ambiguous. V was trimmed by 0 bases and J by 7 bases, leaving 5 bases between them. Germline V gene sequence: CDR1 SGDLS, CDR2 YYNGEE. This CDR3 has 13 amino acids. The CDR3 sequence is CASSVEANSPLHF. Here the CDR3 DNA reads TGTGCCAGCAGCGTAGAAGCGAATTCACCCCTCCACTTT.

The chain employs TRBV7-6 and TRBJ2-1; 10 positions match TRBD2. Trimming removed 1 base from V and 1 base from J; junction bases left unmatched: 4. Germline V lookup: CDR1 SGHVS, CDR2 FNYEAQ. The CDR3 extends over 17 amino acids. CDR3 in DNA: TGTGCCAGCAGCTTAGTGCTAGCGGGAGATTCCTACAATGAGCAGTTCTTC. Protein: CASSLVLAGDSYNEQFF.

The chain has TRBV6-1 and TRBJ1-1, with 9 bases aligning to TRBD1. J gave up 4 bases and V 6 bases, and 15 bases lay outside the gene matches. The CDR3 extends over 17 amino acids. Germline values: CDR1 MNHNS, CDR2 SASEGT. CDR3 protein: CASSETGGATGFTEAFF. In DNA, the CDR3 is TGTGCCAGCAGCGAAACAGGGGGCGCGACGGGGTTCACTGAAGCTTTCTTT.

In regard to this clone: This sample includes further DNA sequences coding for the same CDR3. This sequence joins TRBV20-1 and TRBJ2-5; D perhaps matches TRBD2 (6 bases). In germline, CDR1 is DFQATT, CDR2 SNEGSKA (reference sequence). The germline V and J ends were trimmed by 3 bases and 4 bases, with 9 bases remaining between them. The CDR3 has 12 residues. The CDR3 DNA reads TGCAGTGCTAGTGAGGGAGGAGAGACCCAGTACTTC. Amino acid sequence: CSASEGGETQYF.

CDR3 nucleotide sequence: TGTGCCAGCAGGTCTACAGGCACTGGAAACACCATATATTTT. Translation gives CASRSTGTGNTIYF. The chain links TRBV2 to TRBJ1-3; weak D call: TRBD1 (5 bases). The CDR3 length is 14 residues. Germline-derived CDR1 and CDR2 are SNHLY and FYNNEI. The V end lost 6 bases, the J end lost 2 bases, and 11 bases lay between the germline ends.

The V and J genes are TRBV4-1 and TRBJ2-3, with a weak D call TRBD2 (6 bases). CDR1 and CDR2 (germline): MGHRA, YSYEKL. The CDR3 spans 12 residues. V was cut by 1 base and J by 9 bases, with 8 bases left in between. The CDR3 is CASSQVGRTQYF. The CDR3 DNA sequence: TGCGCCAGCAGCCAAGTCGGGAGAACGCAGTATTTT.

In DNA form, the CDR3 reads TGTGCCAGCAGTTACCGAGGGAAAGATTCACCCCTCCACTTT. Amino acid sequence: CASSYRGKDSPLHF. The J gene is TRBJ1-6, the V gene TRBV6-6; D not resolved. The CDR3 is 14 amino acids. V lost 2 bases and J 8 bases, leaving 10 bases between the germline ends. In germline, CDR1 is MNHNY, CDR2 SVGAGI (reference sequence).

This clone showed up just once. The CDR3 here is CASRSSGRVTGELFF. The CDR3 DNA reads TGTGCCAGCAGGAGTAGCGGGAGGGTAACCGGGGAGCTGTTTTTT. The chain is built from TRBV28 and TRBJ2-2, with 11 bases lining up with TRBD2. Germline V lookup: CDR1 MDHEN, CDR2 SYDVKM. The CDR3 extends over 15 amino acids. The V segment lost 6 bases and the J segment 5 bases; nucleotides outside the gene matches: 5.

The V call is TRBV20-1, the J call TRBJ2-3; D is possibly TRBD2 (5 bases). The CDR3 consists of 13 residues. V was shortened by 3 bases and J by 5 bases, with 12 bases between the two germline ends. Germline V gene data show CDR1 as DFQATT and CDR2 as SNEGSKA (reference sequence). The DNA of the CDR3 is TGCAGTGCTAGTGGAGCTGGGAGAGATACGCAGTATTTT. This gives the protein CSASGAGRDTQYF.

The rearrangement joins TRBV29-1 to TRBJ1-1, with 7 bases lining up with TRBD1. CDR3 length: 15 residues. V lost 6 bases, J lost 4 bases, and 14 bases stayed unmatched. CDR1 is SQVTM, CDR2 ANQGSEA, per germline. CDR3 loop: CSVLGTATQGTEAFF. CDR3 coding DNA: TGCAGCGTGCTGGGGACAGCGACACAAGGCACTGAAGCTTTCTTT.

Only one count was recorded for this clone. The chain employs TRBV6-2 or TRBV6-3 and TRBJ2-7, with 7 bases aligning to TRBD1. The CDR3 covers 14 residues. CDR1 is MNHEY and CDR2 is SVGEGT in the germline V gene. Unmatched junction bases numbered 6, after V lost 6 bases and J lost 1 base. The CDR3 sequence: CASSAETGSYEQYF. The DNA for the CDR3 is TGTGCCAGCAGCGCAGAGACAGGGTCCTACGAGCAGTACTTC.

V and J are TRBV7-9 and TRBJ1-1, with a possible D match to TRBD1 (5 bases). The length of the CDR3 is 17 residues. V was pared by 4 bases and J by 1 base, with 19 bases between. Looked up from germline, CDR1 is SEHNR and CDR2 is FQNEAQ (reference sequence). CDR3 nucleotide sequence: TGTGCCAGCAGCTCGGTGGAGGGGCGGGGTGGGAACACTGAAGCTTTCTTT. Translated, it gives CASSSVEGRGGNTEAFF.

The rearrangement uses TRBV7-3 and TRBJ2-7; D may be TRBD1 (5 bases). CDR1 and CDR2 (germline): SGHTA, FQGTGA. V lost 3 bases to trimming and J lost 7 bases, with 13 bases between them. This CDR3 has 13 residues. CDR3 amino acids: CASSLGQGGEQYF. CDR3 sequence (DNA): TGTGCCAGCAGCTTGGGTCAGGGTGGGGAGCAGTACTTC. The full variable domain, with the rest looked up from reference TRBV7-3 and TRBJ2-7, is GAGVSQTPSNKVTEKGKYVELRCDPISGHTALYWYRQSLGQGPEFLIYFQGTGAADDSGLPNDRFFAVRPEGSVSTLKIQRTERGDSAVYLCASSLGQGGEQYFGPGTRLTVT.

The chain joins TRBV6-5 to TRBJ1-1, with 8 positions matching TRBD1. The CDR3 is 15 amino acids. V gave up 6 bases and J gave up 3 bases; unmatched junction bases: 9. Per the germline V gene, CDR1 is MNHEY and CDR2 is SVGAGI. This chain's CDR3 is CASSPDRVEYTEAFF. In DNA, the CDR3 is TGTGCCAGCAGCCCGGACAGGGTCGAGTACACTGAAGCTTTCTTT.

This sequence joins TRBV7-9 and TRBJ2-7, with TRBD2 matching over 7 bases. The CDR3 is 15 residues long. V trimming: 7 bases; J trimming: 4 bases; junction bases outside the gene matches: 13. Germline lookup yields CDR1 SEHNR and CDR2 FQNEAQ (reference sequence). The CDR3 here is CASTEWGPGGYEQYF. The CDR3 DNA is TGTGCCAGCACCGAGTGGGGTCCCGGGGGGTACGAGCAGTACTTC. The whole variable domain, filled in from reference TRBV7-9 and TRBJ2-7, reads DTGVSQNPRHKITKRGQNVTFRCDPISEHNRLYWYRQTLGQGPEFLTYFQNEAQLEKSRLLSDRFSAERPKGSFSTLEIQRTEQGDSAMYLCASTEWGPGGYEQYFGPGTRLTVT.

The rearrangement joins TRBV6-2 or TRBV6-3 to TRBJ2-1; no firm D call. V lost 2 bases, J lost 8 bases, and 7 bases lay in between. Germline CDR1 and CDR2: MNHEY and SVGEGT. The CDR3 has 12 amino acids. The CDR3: CASSYHPHEQFF. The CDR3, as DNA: TGTGCCAGCAGTTACCATCCCCATGAGCAGTTCTTC.

The CDR3 DNA is TGTGCCAGCAGTTACCAAGTGCGGTCCGGGGAGCTGTTTTTT. Translation: CASSYQVRSGELFF. The chain recombines TRBV6-5 with TRBJ2-2; no clear D. The CDR3 loop spans 14 amino acids. Trimming shortened V by 2 bases and J by 6 bases, and 10 bases separated the two germline ends. Germline-derived CDR1 and CDR2 are MNHEY and SVGAGI.

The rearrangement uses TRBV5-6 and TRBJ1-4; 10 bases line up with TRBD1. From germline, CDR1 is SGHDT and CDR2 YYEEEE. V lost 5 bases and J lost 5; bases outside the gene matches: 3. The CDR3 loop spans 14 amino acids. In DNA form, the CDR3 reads TGTGCCAGCAGAAGGACAGGGGGGAATGAAAAACTGTTTTTT. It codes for CASRRTGGNEKLFF.

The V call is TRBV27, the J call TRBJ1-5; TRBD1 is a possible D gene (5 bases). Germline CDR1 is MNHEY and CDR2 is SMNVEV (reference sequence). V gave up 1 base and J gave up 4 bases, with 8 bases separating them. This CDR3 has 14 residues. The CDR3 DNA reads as TGTGCCAGCAGTTTATGGAGGGGAAATCAGCCCCAGCATTTT. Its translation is CASSLWRGNQPQHF.

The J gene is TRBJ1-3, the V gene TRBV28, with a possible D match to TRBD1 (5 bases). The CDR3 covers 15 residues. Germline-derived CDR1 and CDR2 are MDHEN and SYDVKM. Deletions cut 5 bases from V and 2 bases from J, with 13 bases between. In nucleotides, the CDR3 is TGTGCCAGCAGTGGTGGGGCGTACCCTGGAAACACCATATATTTT. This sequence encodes CASSGGAYPGNTIYF.